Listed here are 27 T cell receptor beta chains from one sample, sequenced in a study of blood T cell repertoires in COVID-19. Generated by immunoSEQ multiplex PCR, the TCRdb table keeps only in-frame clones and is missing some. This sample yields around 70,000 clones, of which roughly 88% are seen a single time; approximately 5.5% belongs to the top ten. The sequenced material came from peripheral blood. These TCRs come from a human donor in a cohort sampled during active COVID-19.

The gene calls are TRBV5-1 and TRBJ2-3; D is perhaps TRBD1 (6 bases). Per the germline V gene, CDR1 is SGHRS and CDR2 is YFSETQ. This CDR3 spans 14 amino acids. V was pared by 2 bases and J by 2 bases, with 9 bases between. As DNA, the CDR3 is TGCGCCAGCAGCTTACGGGACACCACAGATACGCAGTATTTT. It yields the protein CASSLRDTTDTQYF. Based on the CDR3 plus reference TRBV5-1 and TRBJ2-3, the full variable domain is KAGVTQTPRYLIKTRGQQVTLSCSPISGHRSVSWYQQTPGQGLQFLFEYFSETQRNKGNFPGRFSGRQFSNSRSEMNVSTLELGDSALYLCASSLRDTTDTQYFGPGTRLTVL.

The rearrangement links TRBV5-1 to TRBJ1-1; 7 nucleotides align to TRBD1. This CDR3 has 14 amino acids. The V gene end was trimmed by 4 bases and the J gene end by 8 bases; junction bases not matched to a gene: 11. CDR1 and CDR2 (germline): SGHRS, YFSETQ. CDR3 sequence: CASSHRGQIREAFF. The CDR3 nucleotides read TGCGCCAGCAGCCACCGGGGACAGATTAGAGAAGCTTTCTTT.

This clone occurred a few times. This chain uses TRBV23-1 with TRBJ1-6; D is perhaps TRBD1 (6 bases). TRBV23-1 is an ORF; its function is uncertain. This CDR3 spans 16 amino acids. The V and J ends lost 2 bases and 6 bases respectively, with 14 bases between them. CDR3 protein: CASSQIQGTANSPLHF. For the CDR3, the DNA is TGCGCCAGCAGTCAAATACAGGGAACTGCTAATTCACCCCTCCACTTT.

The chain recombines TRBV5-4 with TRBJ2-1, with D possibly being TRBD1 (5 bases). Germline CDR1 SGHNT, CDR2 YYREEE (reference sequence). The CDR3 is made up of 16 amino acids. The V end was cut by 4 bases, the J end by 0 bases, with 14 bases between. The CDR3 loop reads CASSDTRASSYNEQFF. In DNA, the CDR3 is TGTGCCAGCAGCGATACCAGGGCTAGCTCCTACAATGAGCAGTTCTTC. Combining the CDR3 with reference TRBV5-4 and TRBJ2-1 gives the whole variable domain ETGVTQSPTHLIKTRGQQVTLRCSSQSGHNTVSWYQQALGQGPQFIFQYYREEENGRGNFPPRFSGLQFPNYSSELNVNALELDDSALYLCASSDTRASSYNEQFFGPGTRLTVL.

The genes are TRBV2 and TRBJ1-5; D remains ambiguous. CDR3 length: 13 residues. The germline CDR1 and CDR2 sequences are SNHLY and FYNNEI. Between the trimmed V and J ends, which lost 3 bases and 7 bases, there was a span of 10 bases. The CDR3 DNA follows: TGTGCCAGCAGTGACCAGGCAAGGCAGCCCCAGCATTTT. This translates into CASSDQARQPQHF. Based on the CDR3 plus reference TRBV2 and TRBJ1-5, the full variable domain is EPEVTQTPSHQVTQMGQEVILRCVPISNHLYFYWYRQILGQKVEFLVSFYNNEISEKSEIFDDQFSVERPDGSNFTLKIRSTKLEDSAMYFCASSDQARQPQHFGDGTRLSIL.

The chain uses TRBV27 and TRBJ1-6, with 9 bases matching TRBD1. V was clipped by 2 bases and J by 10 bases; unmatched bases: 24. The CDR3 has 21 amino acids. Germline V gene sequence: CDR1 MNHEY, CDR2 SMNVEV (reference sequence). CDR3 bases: TGTGCCAGCAGTTTAAAAGGAGCCCGGGACAGGGAGAGGTCGAGGGGCTCACCCCTCCACTTT. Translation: CASSLKGARDRERSRGSPLHF.

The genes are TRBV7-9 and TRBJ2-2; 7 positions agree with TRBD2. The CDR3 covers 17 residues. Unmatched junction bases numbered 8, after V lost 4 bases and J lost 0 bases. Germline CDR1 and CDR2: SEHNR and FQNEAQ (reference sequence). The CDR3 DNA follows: TGTGCCAGCAGCTCCCCGGTGGGGGGGACGAACACCGGGGAGCTGTTTTTT. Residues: CASSSPVGGTNTGELFF. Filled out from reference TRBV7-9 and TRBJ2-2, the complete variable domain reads DTGVSQNPRHKITKRGQNVTFRCDPISEHNRLYWYRQTLGQGPEFLTYFQNEAQLEKSRLLSDRFSAERPKGSFSTLEIQRTEQGDSAMYLCASSSPVGGTNTGELFFGEGSRLTVL.

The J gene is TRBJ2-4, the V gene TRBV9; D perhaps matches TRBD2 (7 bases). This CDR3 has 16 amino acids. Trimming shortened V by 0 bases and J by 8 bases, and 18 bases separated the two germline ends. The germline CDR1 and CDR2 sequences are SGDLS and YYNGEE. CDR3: CASSVGPLGGLDIQYF. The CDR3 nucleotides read TGTGCCAGCAGCGTAGGCCCGTTGGGGGGGCTGGACATTCAGTACTTC.

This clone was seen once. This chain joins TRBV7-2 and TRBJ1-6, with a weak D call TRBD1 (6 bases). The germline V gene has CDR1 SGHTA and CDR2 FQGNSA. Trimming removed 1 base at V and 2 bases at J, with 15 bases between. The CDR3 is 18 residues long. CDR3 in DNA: TGTGCCAGCAGCTTAGGTCTTCGGCAGGGGCCCTATAATTCACCCCTCCACTTT. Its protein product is CASSLGLRQGPYNSPLHF.

This chain's CDR3 is CASSLTQGVLDEQYF. The CDR3 DNA follows: TGTGCCAGCAGCTTAACCCAGGGGGTTTTGGACGAGCAGTACTTC. This chain connects TRBV7-8 to TRBJ2-7; 7 positions match TRBD1. The CDR3 totals 15 residues. V lost 2 bases, J lost 5 bases, and 9 bases stayed unmatched. Per the germline V gene, CDR1 is SGHVS and CDR2 is FQNEAQ.

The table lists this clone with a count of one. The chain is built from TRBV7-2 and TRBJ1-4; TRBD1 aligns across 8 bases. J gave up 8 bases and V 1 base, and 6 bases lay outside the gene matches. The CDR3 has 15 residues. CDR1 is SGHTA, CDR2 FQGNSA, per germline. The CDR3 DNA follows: TGTGCCAGCAGCTTAGTGGACCACAGGGGGGAAAAACTGTTTTTT. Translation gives CASSLVDHRGEKLFF.

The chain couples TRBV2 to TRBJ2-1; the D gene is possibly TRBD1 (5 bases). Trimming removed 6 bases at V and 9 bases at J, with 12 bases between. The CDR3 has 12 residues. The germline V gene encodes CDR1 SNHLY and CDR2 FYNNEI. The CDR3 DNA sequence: TGTGCCAGCAGACAGGCTTTGGGTGAGCAGTTCTTC. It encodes CASRQALGEQFF.

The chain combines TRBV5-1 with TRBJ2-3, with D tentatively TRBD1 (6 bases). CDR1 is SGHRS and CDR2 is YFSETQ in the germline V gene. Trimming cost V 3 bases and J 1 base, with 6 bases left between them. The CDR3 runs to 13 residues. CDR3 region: CASSWTGTDTQYF. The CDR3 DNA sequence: TGCGCCAGCAGCTGGACAGGCACAGATACGCAGTATTTT.

The CDR3 loop reads CASSQNSNSYEQYF. CDR3 nucleotide sequence: TGTGCCAGCAGCCAGAATAGTAACTCCTACGAGCAGTACTTC. V and J are TRBV14 and TRBJ2-7; the D is unclear. From germline, CDR1 is SGHDN and CDR2 FVKESK. Trimming stripped 3 bases from V and 0 bases from J, with 9 bases between. CDR3 length: 14 residues.

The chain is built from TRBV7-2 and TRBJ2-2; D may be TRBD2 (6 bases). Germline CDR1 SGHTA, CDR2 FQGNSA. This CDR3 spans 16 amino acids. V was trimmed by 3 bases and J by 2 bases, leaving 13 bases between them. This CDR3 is CASSFMSGPNTGELFF. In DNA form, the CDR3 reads TGTGCCAGCAGCTTCATGAGCGGGCCCAACACCGGGGAGCTGTTTTTT.

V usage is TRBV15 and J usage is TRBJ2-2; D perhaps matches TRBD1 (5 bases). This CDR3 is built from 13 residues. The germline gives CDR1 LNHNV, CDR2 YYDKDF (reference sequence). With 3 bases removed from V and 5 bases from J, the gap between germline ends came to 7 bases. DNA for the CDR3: TGTGCCACCAGCAGTCAGGGAACCGGGGAGCTGTTTTTT. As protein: CATSSQGTGELFF. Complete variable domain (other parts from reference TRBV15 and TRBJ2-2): DAMVIQNPRYQVTQFGKPVTLSCSQTLNHNVMYWYQQKSSQAPKLLFHYYDKDFNNEADTPDNFQSRRPNTSFCFLDIRSPGLGDTAMYLCATSSQGTGELFFGEGSRLTVL.

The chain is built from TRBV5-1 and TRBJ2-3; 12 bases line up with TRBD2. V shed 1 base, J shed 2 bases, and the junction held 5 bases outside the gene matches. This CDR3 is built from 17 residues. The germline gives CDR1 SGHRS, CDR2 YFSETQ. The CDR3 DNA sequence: TGCGCCAGCAGCTTGACCCTAGCGGGGGGGTCCACAGATACGCAGTATTTT. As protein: CASSLTLAGGSTDTQYF.

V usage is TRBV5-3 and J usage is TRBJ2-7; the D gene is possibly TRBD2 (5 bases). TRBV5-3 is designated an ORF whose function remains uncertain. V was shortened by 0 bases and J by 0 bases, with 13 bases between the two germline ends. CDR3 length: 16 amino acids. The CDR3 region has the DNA TGTGCCAGAAGCTTGGCGGGGTCACTGAGCTCCTACGAGCAGTACTTC. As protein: CARSLAGSLSSYEQYF.

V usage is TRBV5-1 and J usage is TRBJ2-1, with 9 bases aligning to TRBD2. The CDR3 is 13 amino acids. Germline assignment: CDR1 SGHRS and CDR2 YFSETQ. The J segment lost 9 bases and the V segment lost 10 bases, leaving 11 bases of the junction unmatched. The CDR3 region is CARRGRGGSEQFF. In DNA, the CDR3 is TGCGCCCGCCGCGGGAGGGGGGGCAGTGAGCAGTTCTTC.

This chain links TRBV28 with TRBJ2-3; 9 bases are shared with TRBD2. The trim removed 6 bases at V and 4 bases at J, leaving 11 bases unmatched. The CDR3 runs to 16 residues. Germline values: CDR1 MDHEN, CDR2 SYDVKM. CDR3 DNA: TGTGCCAGCAGCCTCACGGGGGGGACTAGCCCAGATACGCAGTATTTT. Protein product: CASSLTGGTSPDTQYF.

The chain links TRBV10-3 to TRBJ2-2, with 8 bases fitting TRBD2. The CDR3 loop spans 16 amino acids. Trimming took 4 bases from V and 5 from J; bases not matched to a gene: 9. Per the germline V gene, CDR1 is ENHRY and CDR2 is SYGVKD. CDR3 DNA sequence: TGTGCCATCAGTGTTGTGGCACTAGCGGAGACCGGGGAGCTGTTTTTT. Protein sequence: CAISVVALAETGELFF.

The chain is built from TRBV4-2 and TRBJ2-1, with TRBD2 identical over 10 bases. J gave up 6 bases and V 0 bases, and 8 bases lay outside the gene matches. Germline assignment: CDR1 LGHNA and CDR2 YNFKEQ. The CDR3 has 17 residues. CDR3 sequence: CASSQEEDGLAANEQFF. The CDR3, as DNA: TGTGCCAGCAGCCAAGAGGAGGATGGACTAGCGGCCAATGAGCAGTTCTTC.

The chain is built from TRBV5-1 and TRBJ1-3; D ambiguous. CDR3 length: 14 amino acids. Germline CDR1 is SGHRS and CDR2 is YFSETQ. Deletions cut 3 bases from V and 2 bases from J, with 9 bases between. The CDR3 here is CASSSQITGNTIYF. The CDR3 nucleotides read TGCGCCAGCAGCTCTCAGATAACTGGAAACACCATATATTTT.

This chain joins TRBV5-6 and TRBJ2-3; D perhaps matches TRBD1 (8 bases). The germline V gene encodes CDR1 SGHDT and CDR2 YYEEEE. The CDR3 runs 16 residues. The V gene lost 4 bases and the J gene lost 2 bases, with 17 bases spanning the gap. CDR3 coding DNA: TGTGCCAGCAGCACTTGGACAGGGAGGGTCACAGATACGCAGTATTTT. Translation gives CASSTWTGRVTDTQYF.

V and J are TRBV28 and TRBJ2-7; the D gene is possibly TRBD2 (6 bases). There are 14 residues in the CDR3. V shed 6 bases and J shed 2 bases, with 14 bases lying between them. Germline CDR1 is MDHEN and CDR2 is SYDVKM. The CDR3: CASRSREATYEQYF. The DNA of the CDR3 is TGTGCCAGCAGGTCCAGGGAGGCCACCTACGAGCAGTACTTC.

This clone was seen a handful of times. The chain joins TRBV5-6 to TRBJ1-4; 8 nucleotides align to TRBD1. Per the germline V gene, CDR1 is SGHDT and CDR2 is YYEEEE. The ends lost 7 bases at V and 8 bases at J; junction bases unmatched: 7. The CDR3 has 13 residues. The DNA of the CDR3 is TGTGCCAGCTCCGGGACAGGTACCGAAAAACTGTTTTTT. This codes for CASSGTGTEKLFF.

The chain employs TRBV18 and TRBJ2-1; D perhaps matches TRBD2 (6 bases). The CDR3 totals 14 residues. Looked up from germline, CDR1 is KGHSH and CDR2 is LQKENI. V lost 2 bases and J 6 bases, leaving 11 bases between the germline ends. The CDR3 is CASSPSGTLNEQFF. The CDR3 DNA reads TGTGCCAGCTCACCATCCGGGACTCTCAATGAGCAGTTCTTC. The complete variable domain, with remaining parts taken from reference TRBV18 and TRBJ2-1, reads NAGVMQNPRHLVRRRGQEARLRCSPMKGHSHVYWYRQLPEEGLKFMVYLQKENIIDESGMPKERFSAEFPKEGPSILRIQQVVRGDSAAYFCASSPSGTLNEQFFGPGTRLTVL.